The 23 T cell receptor beta chains reported below all come from one sample, sequenced in a study of shared clonotypes between healthy human individuals. TCRdb's table, derived via immunoSEQ multiplex PCR, lists solely in-frame clones and lacks some. Among millions of clones listed, roughly nine tenths were seen once. Sequenced sample: naive CD4+ T cells sorted from blood. The subset was: CD45RA+ positively selected. These receptors all stem from a man between 18 and 35 years old in good health.

J is TRBJ2-1 and V is TRBV7-2, with 7 bases fitting TRBD1. Germline V CDR1 and CDR2: SGHTA, FQGNSA. Trimming cost V 5 bases and J 0 bases; bases outside gene matches: 4. The CDR3 covers 15 residues. CDR3 protein: CASSQDRYSYNEQFF. The CDR3 nucleotides are TGTGCCAGCAGCCAGGACAGGTACTCCTACAATGAGCAGTTCTTC. Combining the CDR3 with reference TRBV7-2 and TRBJ2-1 gives the whole variable domain GAGVSQSPSNKVTEKGKDVELRCDPISGHTALYWYRQSLGQGLEFLIYFQGNSAPDKSGLPSDRFSAERTGGSVSTLTIQRTQQEDSAVYLCASSQDRYSYNEQFFGPGTRLTVL.

The rearrangement joins TRBV4-3 to TRBJ2-7; no reliable D call. Trimming took off 0 bases at V and 3 bases at J, with 6 bases between the two ends. The CDR3 is made up of 13 amino acids. The germline gives CDR1 LGHNA, CDR2 YSLEER. CDR3 in amino acids: CASSQDRYYEQYF. The CDR3 nucleotides read TGCGCCAGCAGCCAAGATAGGTACTACGAGCAGTACTTC.

V and J are TRBV6-1 and TRBJ1-2, with D uncertain. The CDR3 totals 14 residues. Germline V gives CDR1 MNHNS, CDR2 SASEGT. V lost 5 bases and J 4 bases, leaving 14 bases between the germline ends. The CDR3 loop is CASSPGPGPYGYTF. CDR3 coding DNA: TGTGCCAGCAGTCCCGGGCCCGGCCCCTATGGCTACACCTTC.

This rearrangement joins TRBV5-1 to TRBJ1-1; 7 positions agree with TRBD1. This CDR3 is built from 14 residues. With V trimmed by 4 bases and J by 4 bases, 7 bases remained unmatched. Germline V lookup: CDR1 SGHRS, CDR2 YFSETQ. CDR3 residues: CASSGSGGPTEAFF. DNA for the CDR3: TGCGCCAGCAGCGGGTCAGGGGGGCCCACTGAAGCTTTCTTT.

As concerns this clone: The sample carries other DNA sequences with the same CDR3. This chain joins TRBV5-1 and TRBJ1-1; D is possibly TRBD1 (5 bases). The ends were cut back, 5 bases at V and 1 base at J, with 15 bases in the middle. Per the germline V gene, CDR1 is SGHRS and CDR2 is YFSETQ. The CDR3 totals 15 residues. DNA for the CDR3: TGCGCCAGCAGTCCGAGGACCGGGGGGAACACTGAAGCTTTCTTT. Its translation: CASSPRTGGNTEAFF.

V usage is TRBV19 and J usage is TRBJ2-3; 13 nucleotides agree with TRBD2. V was pared by 1 base and J by 4 bases, with 2 bases of the junction left unmatched. The germline CDR1 and CDR2 sequences are LNHDA and SQIVND (reference sequence). CDR3 length: 16 amino acids. The CDR3, as DNA: TGTGCCAGTAGTATAGGGACTAGCGGGGGCGCAGATACGCAGTATTTT. It specifies CASSIGTSGGADTQYF.

This clone has a handful of counts. The chain joins TRBV14 to TRBJ1-6; D is unresolved. V shed 1 base and J shed 14 bases, with 15 bases lying between them. The CDR3 has 14 residues. The V gene's germline CDR1 is SGHDN and CDR2 FVKESK. CDR3 coding DNA: TGTGCCAGCAGCCAAGTAATTGGGAGTGGATCCCTCCACTTT. This translates into CASSQVIGSGSLHF.

This sequence joins TRBV9 and TRBJ2-1, with D possibly TRBD2 on 5 matching bases. The CDR3 loop spans 16 amino acids. Trimming took off 2 bases at V and 8 bases at J, with 20 bases between the two ends. Per germline, CDR1 SGDLS and CDR2 YYNGEE. The CDR3 loop reads CASSVSWEIGVYEQFF. The CDR3 nucleotides read TGTGCCAGCAGCGTTTCATGGGAGATTGGGGTGTATGAGCAGTTCTTC. Full variable domain (missing parts from reference TRBV9 and TRBJ2-1): DSGVTQTPKHLITATGQRVTLRCSPRSGDLSVYWYQQSLDQGLQFLIQYYNGEERAKGNILERFSAQQFPDLHSELNLSSLELGDSALYFCASSVSWEIGVYEQFFGPGTRLTVL.

The chain links TRBV30 to TRBJ1-2, with D possibly matching TRBD1 (5 bases). Trimming took off 7 bases at V and 5 bases at J, with 14 bases between the two ends. The CDR3 contains 12 residues. Germline-derived CDR1 and CDR2 are GTSNPN and SVGIG (reference sequence). The CDR3 loop reads CALTGTGYGYTF. CDR3 bases: TGTGCCTTAACCGGGACCGGTTATGGCTACACCTTC. The full variable domain, completed using reference TRBV30 and TRBJ1-2, is SQTIHQWPATLVQPVGSPLSLECTVEGTSNPNLYWYRQAAGRGLQLLFYSVGIGQISSEVPQNLSASRPQDRQFILSSKKLLLSDSGFYLCALTGTGYGYTFGSGTRLTVV.

The V gene is TRBV7-9, the J gene TRBJ2-5; 7 nucleotides align to TRBD2. The end of the DNA is better explained by TRBJ2-7, so the J call may be wrong. Per germline, CDR1 SEHNR and CDR2 FQNEAQ (reference sequence). This CDR3 has 14 residues. CDR3 DNA sequence: TGTGCCAGCAGCTTAGGCGGGGGTTCCTACGAGCAGTACTTC. Amino acids: CASSLGGGSYEQYF.

In this sample, this clone turned up once. The rearrangement uses TRBV6-1 and TRBJ1-4; possible D gene TRBD1, 5 bases. Germline values: CDR1 MNHNS, CDR2 SASEGT. V gave up 3 bases and J gave up 7 bases, with 15 bases separating them. The CDR3 is 15 amino acids. The CDR3 nucleotides read TGTGCCAGCAGTGACACTCCTCAGGGAGGTGAAAAACTGTTTTTT. Encoded protein: CASSDTPQGGEKLFF.

The chain has TRBV12-5 and TRBJ2-7; D perhaps matches TRBD2 (7 bases). The germline V and J ends were trimmed by 4 bases and 5 bases, with 18 bases remaining between them. The CDR3 consists of 15 residues. CDR1 and CDR2 (germline): LGHNT, FRNRAP. As DNA, the CDR3 is TGTGCTAGTGGTTCCCCTGGGGGGGCGGCCCACGAGCAGTACTTC. Translating gives CASGSPGGAAHEQYF.

The rearrangement links TRBV7-9 to TRBJ2-7; 7 bases align to TRBD1. The V segment lost 6 bases and the J segment 1 base; nucleotides outside the gene matches: 15. The length of the CDR3 is 17 residues. Germline CDR1 and CDR2: SEHNR and FQNEAQ (reference sequence). The CDR3 reads CASSSGQWIGESYEQYF. The CDR3 DNA follows: TGTGCCAGCAGTTCGGGACAGTGGATAGGTGAATCCTACGAGCAGTACTTC.

The rearrangement uses TRBV30 and TRBJ2-2; TRBD2 matches at 14 bases. The CDR3 runs to 15 residues. J was trimmed by 6 bases and V by 7 bases; bases with no gene match: 7. The germline V gene encodes CDR1 GTSNPN and CDR2 SVGIG (reference sequence). The CDR3 region is CASGLAGARAGELFF. DNA for the CDR3: TGTGCCTCGGGACTAGCGGGAGCTCGAGCCGGGGAGCTGTTTTTT.

The chain has TRBV28 and TRBJ1-1; tentatively, D is TRBD1 (5 bases). V was pared by 3 bases and J by 4 bases, with 18 bases between. The CDR3 covers 16 residues. Germline loops: CDR1 MDHEN, CDR2 SYDVKM. The CDR3 DNA follows: TGTGCCAGCAGTTTCAACCCCCAGGGATGGGGCACTGAAGCTTTCTTT. This encodes CASSFNPQGWGTEAFF.

CDR3 sequence reads: CASSKNYRGPSGNTIYF. CDR3 DNA sequence: TGCGCCAGCAGCAAAAACTACAGGGGGCCCTCTGGAAACACCATATATTTT. The chain carries TRBV5-1 and TRBJ1-3, with 9 positions matching TRBD1. Germline lookup yields CDR1 SGHRS and CDR2 YFSETQ. Trimming took 4 bases from V and 0 from J; bases not matched to a gene: 8. This CDR3 has 17 amino acids.

Concerning this clone itself: The junction shows a germline mismatch at one end, possibly a read error. This specimen includes other DNA sequences encoding the same CDR3. This chain connects TRBV6-4 to TRBJ1-2; D might be TRBD1 (5 bases). The CDR3 sequence is 15 residues long. Germline V gene data show CDR1 as MRHNA and CDR2 as SNTAGT. The CDR3 DNA is TGTGCCAGCAGTGACTCGAGTGCGCGGGGCTATGGTTACACCTTC. Amino acid sequence: CASSDSSARGYGYTF.

The chain links TRBV27 to TRBJ2-7; 7 nucleotides line up with TRBD1. Germline CDR1 and CDR2: MNHEY and SMNVEV (reference sequence). The CDR3 contains 13 residues. Losses at the gene ends were 5 bases for V and 2 bases for J; bases not matched to a gene: 3. CDR3 protein: CASSGTATYEQYF. The CDR3 nucleotides read TGTGCCAGCAGTGGGACAGCGACCTACGAGCAGTACTTC.

This clone was seen only once. V gene TRBV30 combines with J gene TRBJ2-5; D uncertain. The DNA end is a closer match to TRBJ2-7, so the J assignment may be wrong. The CDR3 sequence is 12 residues long. The germline CDR1 and CDR2 sequences are GTSNPN and SVGIG (reference sequence). In DNA form, the CDR3 reads TGTGCCTGGAGTGTGGCCAGCTACGAGCAGTACTTC. It is translated as CAWSVASYEQYF.

The chain joins TRBV29-1 to TRBJ2-2; 8 bases match TRBD1. The V and J ends lost 3 bases and 4 bases, in that order; junction bases with no gene match: 4. Per the germline V gene, CDR1 is SQVTM and CDR2 is ANQGSEA. The CDR3 sequence is 14 residues long. The CDR3 DNA sequence: TGCAGCGTTGAGCCCAGGGGGCGCACCGGGGAGCTGTTTTTT. As protein: CSVEPRGRTGELFF.

This sequence joins TRBV6-6 and TRBJ1-1; possibly TRBD1 for D (6 bases). The CDR3 loop spans 12 amino acids. CDR1 MNHNY and CDR2 SVGAGI come from the germline V gene (reference sequence). V lost 5 bases and J lost 8, with 12 bases in between. The CDR3: CASSPWTDEAFF. The CDR3 DNA reads TGTGCCAGCAGTCCTTGGACAGACGAAGCTTTCTTT.

This chain joins TRBV4-2 and TRBJ2-7, with 11 bases aligning to TRBD1. The CDR3 extends over 15 amino acids. Germline V gene lookup returns CDR1 LGHNA and CDR2 YNFKEQ. The V segment lost 1 base and the J segment 3 bases; nucleotides outside the gene matches: 2. As DNA, the CDR3 is TGTGCCAGCAGCCAAGGGACAGGGGGCGGCTACGAGCAGTACTTC. Protein: CASSQGTGGGYEQYF.

Remarks on this clone: Other DNA sequences in the same sample also yield this CDR3. V usage is TRBV10-3 and J usage is TRBJ2-3; 10 bases are shared with TRBD1. This CDR3 is built from 14 residues. V trimming: 4 bases; J trimming: 4 bases; junction bases outside the gene matches: 2. Germline CDR1 is ENHRY and CDR2 is SYGVKD. CDR3 region: CAISGDRGPDTQYF. CDR3 DNA: TGTGCCATCAGTGGGGACAGGGGCCCAGATACGCAGTATTTT.